The rows below give T cell receptor beta chains drawn from one sample of a study of T-cell reconstitution after alpha-beta-depleted transplantation in children. TCRdb itself ran the PCR reads through MiXCR, one entry per CDR3 protein. The table includes about 360,000 distinct CDR3 sequences, more than 10% detected once. The material was PBMCs, obtained from the stem cell graft. These TCRs come from a human donor who donated a stem cell graft to a child with Fanconi anemia. Each CDR3 is given without its conserved first and last residue. The listing skips clone size in some rows; elsewhere it reads once, few, many or a size class.

cdr3_length | j_call | v_call | clone_size | cdr3_aa
14 | TRBJ1-6 | TRBV6-5 | few | ASSPPRGGENSPLH
10 | TRBJ1-1 | TRBV10-3 | - | ATLDIYTEAF
16 | TRBJ1-3 | TRBV7-6 | - | ASSRSRGGRSSGNTIY
13 | TRBJ2-2 | TRBV28 | few | ASDTGTSESGELF
13 | TRBJ1-1 | TRBV7-2 | few | ASSLGSQTGTEAF
16 | TRBJ2-3 | TRBV19 | few | ASTLRGLAGGFTDTQY
11 | TRBJ2-1 | TRBV6-5 | - | ASSFTTYNEQF
12 | TRBJ1-6 | TRBV7-8 | - | ASSPGQGESPLH
12 | TRBJ1-5 | TRBV6-5 | many | ATWTGGASQPQH
13 | TRBJ2-5 | TRBV11-2 | - | ASSPHRADQETQY
10 | TRBJ1-6 | TRBV27 | few | ASSFQGSPLH
14 | TRBJ1-2 | TRBV6-1 | few | ASSEFAAGDGYGYT
12 | TRBJ1-3 | TRBV20-1 | few | SARKAGAKDTIY